A single T cell receptor (beta chain) is shown here with its context. Antigen: not known. Sequencing was performed with immunoSEQ multiplex PCR; in TCRdb, only in-frame clones are kept and a portion is missing. There are fewer than 350,000 clones in the sample; 88% occur only once, and about 0.86% lies in the top ten. These data are taken from a study of cytomegalovirus exposure and HLA in healthy donors. Study-wide context: The roughly 670 first-cohort repertoires shared a platform with the 100 to 150 validation repertoires, as reported in a later analysis. Study results and limitations: Researchers catalogued roughly 150 TCR beta chains as cytomegalovirus-associated. A subsequent analysis found that TCR clusters from the first cohort also tended to co-occur in the 130 or so validation repertoires, with roughly 95% of cluster scores above 0. Using the classifier, cytomegalovirus status was reportedly diagnosed with high specificity and sensitivity.

CDR3 length: 15 amino acids. V shed 6 bases, J shed 3 bases, and the junction held 9 bases outside the gene matches. Germline-derived CDR1 and CDR2 are LGHNT and FRNRAP. The V and J genes are TRBV12-5 and TRBJ2-3, with TRBD2 matching over 7 bases. Sequencing was carried out using PBMCs. This sequence originates from a woman aged 18-29 years in good health and CMV-seronegative. Written as DNA, the CDR3 is TGTGCTAGTGGCCTAGAGGGACTAATAACAGATACGCAGTATTTT. It yields the protein CASGLEGLITDTQYF.